This TCR beta chain was documented in a study of regulatory dendritic cells for organ transplantation. Germline V CDR1 and CDR2: SGDLS, YYNGEE. The J segment lost 2 bases and the V segment lost 0 bases, leaving 4 bases of the junction unmatched. The CDR3 spans 16 residues. Allogeneic regulatory or mature dendritic cells were co-cultured for more than 4 days with CFSE-labeled sorted T cells at 1:10. Naive CD45RA+ and memory CD45RO+ CD4+ or CD8+ T cells were FACS-sorted. Generated by immunoSEQ multiplex PCR, the TCRdb table keeps only in-frame clones and is missing some. The sample holds roughly 12,000 clones, approximately 89% seen once. Study-level results: The authors noted considerable between-person heterogeneity in alloreactive memory CD8+ cells. Memory CD8+ clonal expansion seemed more limited with regulatory than mature dendritic cells.

On this clone: What it binds is not known.

The receptor comes from a human donor in good health. The sample consisted of naive CD8+ T cells from blood cultured with regulatory dendritic cells. The subset: CD45RA+ naive T cells. V and J are TRBV9 and TRBJ2-7; 11 bases align to TRBD1. CDR3 DNA: TGTGCCAGCAGCGTAGACGCGGGACAGGGGGCCTACGAGCAGTACTTC. It encodes CASSVDAGQGAYEQYF.